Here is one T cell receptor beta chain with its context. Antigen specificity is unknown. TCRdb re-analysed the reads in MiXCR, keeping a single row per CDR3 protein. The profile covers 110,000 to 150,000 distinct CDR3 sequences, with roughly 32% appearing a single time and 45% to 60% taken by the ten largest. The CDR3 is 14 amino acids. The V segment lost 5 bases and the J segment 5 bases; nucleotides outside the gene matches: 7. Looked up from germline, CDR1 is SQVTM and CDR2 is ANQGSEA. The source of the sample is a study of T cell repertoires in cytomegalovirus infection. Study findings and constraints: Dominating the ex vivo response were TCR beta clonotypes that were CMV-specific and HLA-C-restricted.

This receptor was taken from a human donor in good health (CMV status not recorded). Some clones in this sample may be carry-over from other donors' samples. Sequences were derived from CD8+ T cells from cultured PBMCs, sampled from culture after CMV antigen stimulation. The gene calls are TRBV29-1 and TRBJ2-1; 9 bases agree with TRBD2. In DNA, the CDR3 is TGCAGCGTTAACCACCCTAGCGGGGACAATGAGCAGTTCTTC. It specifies CSVNHPSGDNEQFF.